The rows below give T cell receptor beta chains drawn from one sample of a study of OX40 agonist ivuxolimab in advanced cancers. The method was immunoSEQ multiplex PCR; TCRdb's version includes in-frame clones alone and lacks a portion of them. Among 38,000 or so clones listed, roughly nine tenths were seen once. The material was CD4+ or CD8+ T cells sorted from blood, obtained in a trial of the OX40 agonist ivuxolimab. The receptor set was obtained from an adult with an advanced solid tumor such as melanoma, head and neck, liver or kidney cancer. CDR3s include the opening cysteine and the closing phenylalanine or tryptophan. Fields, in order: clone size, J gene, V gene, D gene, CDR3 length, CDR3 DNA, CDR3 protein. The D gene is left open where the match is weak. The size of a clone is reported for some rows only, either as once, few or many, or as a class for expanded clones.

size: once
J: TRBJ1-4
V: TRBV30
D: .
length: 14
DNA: TGTGCCTGGAGTGTAGGGTTGGTGGGTGAAAAACTGTTTTTT
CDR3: CAWSVGLVGEKLFF

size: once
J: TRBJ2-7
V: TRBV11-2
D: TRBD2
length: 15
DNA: TGTGCCAGCAGCCTAACTAGCGGGGGGCCCTACGAGCAGTACTTC
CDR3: CASSLTSGGPYEQYF

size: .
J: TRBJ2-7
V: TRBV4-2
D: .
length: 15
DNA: TGTGCCAGCAGCCAAGAAGCTGGTAGCGGCTACGAGCAGTACTTC
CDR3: CASSQEAGSGYEQYF

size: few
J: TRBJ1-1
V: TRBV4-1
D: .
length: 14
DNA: TGCGCCAGCAGCCAAGAAGGAGTGCTCACTGAAGCTTTCTTT
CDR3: CASSQEGVLTEAFF

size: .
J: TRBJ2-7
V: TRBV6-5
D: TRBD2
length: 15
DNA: TGTGCCAGCAGCCCCCCCCTAGCGGGGAGATACGAGCAGTACTTC
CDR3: CASSPPLAGRYEQYF

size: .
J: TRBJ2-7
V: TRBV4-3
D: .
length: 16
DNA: TGCGCCAGCAGCCCAAAGGTAGTTTTAGCGTCCTACGAGCAGTACTTC
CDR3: CASSPKVVLASYEQYF

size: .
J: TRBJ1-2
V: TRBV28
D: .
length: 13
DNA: TGTGCCAGCCGTAGGGCATTGGACTATGGCTACACCTTC
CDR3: CASRRALDYGYTF

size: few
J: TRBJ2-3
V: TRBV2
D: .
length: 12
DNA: TGTGCCAGCGAGGGGGGCTCGGATACGCAGTATTTT
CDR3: CASEGGSDTQYF

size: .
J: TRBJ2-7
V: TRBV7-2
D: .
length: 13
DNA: TGTGCCAGCAGCCCCTGGACAGCCTACGAGCAGTACTTC
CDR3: CASSPWTAYEQYF

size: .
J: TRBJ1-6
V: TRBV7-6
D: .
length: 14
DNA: TGTGCCAGCAGCTTAGCCGGCGGTAATTCACCCCTCCACTTT
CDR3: CASSLAGGNSPLHF

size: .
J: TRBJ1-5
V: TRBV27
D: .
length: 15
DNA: TGTGCCAGCAGTTTATCGGTAGGCTCCAATCAGCCCCAGCATTTT
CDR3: CASSLSVGSNQPQHF